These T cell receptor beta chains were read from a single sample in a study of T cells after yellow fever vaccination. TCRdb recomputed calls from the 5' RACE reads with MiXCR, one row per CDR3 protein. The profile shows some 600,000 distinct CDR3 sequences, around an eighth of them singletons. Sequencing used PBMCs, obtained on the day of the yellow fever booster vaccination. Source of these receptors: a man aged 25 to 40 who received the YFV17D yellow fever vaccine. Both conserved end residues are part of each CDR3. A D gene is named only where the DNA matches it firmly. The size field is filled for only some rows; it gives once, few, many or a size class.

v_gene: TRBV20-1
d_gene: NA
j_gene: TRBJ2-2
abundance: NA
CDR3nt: TGCAGTGCTAGAGGCGGCAGGAGAGCCGGGGAGCTGTTTTTT
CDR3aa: CSARGGRRAGELFF

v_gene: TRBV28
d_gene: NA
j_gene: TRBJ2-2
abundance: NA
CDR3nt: TGTGCCAGCAGTTTGGGAACCCGGGCCACCGGGGAGCTGTTTTTT
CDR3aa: CASSLGTRATGELFF

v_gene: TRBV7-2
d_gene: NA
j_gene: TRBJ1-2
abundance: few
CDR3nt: TGTGCCAGCAGCTACCAGGGTTTCGGCTATGGCTACACCTTC
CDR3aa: CASSYQGFGYGYTF

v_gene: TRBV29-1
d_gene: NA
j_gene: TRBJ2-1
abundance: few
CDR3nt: TGCAGCGTCCTAGGGGATCCACTAACTTACAATGAGCAGTTCTTC
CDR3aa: CSVLGDPLTYNEQFF

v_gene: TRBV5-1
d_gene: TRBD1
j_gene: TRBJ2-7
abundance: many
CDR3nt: TGTGCCAGCAGCCTCGGGACAGGACTAACCTACGAGCAGTACTTC
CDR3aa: CASSLGTGLTYEQYF

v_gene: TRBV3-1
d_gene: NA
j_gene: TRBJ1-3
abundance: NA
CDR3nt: TGTGCCAGCAGCCAAGGAGGGCTCAGGGTCTCTGGAAACACCATATATTTT
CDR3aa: CASSQGGLRVSGNTIYF

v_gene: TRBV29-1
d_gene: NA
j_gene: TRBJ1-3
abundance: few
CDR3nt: TGCAGCGTTGCAGGACGTGGAAACACCATATATTTT
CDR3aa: CSVAGRGNTIYF

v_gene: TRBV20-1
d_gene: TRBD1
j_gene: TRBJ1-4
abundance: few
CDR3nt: TGCAGTGCTCTACCCGGACAGGTAGAAAAACTGTTTTTT
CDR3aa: CSALPGQVEKLFF

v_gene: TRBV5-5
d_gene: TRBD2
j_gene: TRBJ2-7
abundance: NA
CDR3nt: TGTGCCAGCAGCTTGGGACTAGCGGGAGAAGTGTACGAGCAGTACTTC
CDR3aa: CASSLGLAGEVYEQYF

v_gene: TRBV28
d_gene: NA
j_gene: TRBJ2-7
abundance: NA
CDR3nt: TGTGCCAGCACCCCTCCGGGCACCTACGAGCAGTACTTC
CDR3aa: CASTPPGTYEQYF

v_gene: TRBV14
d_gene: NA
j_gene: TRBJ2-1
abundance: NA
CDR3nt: TGTGCCAGCAGCCAATACGGGATAGGAGGGGATGAGCAGTTCTTC
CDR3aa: CASSQYGIGGDEQFF

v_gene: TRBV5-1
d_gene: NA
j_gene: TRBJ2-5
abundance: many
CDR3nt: TGTGCCAGCAGTCTTGGTAGCGGATCTCAAGAGACCCAGTACTTC
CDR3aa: CASSLGSGSQETQYF

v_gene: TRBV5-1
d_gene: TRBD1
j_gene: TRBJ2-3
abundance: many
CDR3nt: TGCGCCAGCAGCTTGGGTGGCAGGGGGCGAGAAGATACGCAGTATTTT
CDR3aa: CASSLGGRGREDTQYF

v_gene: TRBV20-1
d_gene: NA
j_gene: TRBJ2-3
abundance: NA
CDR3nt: TGCAGTGCCAAGATCGGGGGGCCAACAGATACGCAGTATTTT
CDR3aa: CSAKIGGPTDTQYF

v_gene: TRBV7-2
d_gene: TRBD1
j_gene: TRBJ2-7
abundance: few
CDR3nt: TGTGCCAGCAGTAATATCAGACCGGACAGGGTAAAAGACGAGCAGTACTTC
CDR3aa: CASSNIRPDRVKDEQYF

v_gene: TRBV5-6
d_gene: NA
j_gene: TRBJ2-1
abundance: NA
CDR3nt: TGTGCCAGCAGCTTGGGAGGTTCTAAGGACAATGAGCAGTTCTTC
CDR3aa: CASSLGGSKDNEQFF

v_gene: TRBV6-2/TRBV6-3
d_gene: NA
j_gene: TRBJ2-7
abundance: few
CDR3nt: TGTGCCAGCAGTTACTCGATGGGTCCCTGGAACGAGCAGTACTTC
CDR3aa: CASSYSMGPWNEQYF

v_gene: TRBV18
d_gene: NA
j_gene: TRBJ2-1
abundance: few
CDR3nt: TGTGCCAGCTCACCACCACCCAGGGGTGATGAGCAGTTCTTC
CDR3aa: CASSPPPRGDEQFF